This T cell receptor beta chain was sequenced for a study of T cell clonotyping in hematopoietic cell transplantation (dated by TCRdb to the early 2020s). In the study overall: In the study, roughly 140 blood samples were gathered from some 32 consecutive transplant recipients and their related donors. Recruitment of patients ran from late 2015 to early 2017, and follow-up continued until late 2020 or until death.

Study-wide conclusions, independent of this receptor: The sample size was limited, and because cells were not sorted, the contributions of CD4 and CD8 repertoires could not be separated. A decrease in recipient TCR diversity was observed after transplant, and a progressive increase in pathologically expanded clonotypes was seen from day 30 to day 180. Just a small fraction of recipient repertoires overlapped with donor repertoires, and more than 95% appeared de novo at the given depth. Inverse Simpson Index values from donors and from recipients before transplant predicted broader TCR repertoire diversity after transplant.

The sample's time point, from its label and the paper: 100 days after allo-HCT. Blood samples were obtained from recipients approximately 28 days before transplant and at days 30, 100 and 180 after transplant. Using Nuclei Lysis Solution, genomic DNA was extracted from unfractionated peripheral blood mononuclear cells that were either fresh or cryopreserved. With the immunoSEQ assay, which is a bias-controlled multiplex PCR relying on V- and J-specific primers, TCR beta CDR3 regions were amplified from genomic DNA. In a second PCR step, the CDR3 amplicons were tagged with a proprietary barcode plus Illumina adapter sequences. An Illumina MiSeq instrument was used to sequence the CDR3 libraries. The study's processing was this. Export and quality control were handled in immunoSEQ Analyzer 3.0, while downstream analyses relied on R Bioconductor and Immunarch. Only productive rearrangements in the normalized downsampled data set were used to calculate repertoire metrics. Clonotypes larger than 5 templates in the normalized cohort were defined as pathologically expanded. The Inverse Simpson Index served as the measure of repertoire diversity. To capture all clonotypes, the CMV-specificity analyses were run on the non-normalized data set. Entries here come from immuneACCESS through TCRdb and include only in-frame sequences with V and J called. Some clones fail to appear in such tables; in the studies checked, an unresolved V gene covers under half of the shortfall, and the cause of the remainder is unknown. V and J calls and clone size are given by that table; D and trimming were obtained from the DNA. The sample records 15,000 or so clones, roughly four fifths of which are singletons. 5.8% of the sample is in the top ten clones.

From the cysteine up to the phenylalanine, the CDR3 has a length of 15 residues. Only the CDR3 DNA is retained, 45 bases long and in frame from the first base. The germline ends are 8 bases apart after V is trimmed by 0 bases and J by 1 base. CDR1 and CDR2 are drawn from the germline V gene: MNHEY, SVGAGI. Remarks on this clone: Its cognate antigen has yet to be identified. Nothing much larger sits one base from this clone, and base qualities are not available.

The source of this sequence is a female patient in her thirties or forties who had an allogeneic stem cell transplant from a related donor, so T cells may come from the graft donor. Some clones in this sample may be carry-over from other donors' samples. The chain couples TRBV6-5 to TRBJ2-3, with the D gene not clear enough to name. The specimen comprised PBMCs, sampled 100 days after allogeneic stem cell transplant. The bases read TGTGCCAGCAGTTACTCTGGTACCCGCACAGATACGCAGTATTTT. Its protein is CASSYSGTRTDTQYF.